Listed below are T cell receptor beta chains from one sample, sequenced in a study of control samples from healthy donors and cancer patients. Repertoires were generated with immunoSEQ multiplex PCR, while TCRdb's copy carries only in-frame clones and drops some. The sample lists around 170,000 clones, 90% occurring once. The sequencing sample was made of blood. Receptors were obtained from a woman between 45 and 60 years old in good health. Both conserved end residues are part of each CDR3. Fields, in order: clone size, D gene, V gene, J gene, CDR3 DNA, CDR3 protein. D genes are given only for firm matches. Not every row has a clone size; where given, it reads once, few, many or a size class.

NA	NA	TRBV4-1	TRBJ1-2	TGCGCCAGCAGCCAACCGGGGCGCGGCTACACCTTC	CASSQPGRGYTF
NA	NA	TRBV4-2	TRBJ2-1	TGTGCCAGCAGCCAAGATGGGGAGCTACCCGACTACAATGAGCAGTTCTTC	CASSQDGELPDYNEQFF
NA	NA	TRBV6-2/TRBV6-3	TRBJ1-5	TGTGCCAGCAGTCCAGCACGGACAGAGAAGCCCCAGCATTTT	CASSPARTEKPQHF
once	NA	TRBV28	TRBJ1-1	TGTGCCAGCAGTTTACGGGGAGAAGCTTTCTTT	CASSLRGEAFF
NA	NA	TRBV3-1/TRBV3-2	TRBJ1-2	TGTGCCAGCAGCCAATTTACGGAGAATGGCTACACCTTC	CASSQFTENGYTF
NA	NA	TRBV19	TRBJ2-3	TGTGCCAGTAGTATGGGGGCGGCTAGCACAGATACGCAGTATTTT	CASSMGAASTDTQYF
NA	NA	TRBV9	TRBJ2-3	TGTGCCAGCAGCGTAGCCGGCCGAGATACGCAGTATTTT	CASSVAGRDTQYF
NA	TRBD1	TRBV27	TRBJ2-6	TGTGCCAGCAGTTTTCGAGACAGGGGTTCTGGGGCCAACGTCCTGACTTTC	CASSFRDRGSGANVLTF
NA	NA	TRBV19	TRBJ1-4	TGTGCCAGCGGTTCAATATCCCGTAGTGAAAAACTGTTTTTT	CASGSISRSEKLFF
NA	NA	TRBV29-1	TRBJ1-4	TGCAGCGTTGTTAGCAGGGGAAAACTGTTTTTT	CSVVSRGKLFF
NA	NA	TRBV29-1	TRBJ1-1	TGCAGCGTTGTATGGCGTCGGGGGATTGAAGCTTTCTTT	CSVVWRRGIEAFF
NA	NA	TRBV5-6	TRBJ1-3	TGTGCCAGCAGCTTGTCCGGGTCCTCCTCGGAGGGAAACACCATATATTTT	CASSLSGSSSEGNTIYF
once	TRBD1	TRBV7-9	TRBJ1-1	TGTGCCAGCAGCTCCAGATCAGGACAGGGAAGGACTGAAGCTTTCTTT	CASSSRSGQGRTEAFF
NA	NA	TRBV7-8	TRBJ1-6	TGTGCCAGCAGCTCCGGGGGTTATAATTCACCCCTCCACTTT	CASSSGGYNSPLHF
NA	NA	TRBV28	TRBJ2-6	TGTGCCAGCAGTTTGGGAACCTCTGGGGCCAACGTCCTGACTTTC	CASSLGTSGANVLTF
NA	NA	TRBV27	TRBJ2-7	TGTGCCAGCAGTTCAACCGGGACATTAACCGAGCAGTACTTC	CASSSTGTLTEQYF
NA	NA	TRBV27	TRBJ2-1	TGTGCCAGCAGTTTAGAACCCAAAGTTACCTCCTACAATGAGCAGTTCTTC	CASSLEPKVTSYNEQFF
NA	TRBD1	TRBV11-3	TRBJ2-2	TGTGCCAGCAGCCTTGGACAGGGGGCGATCGGGGAGCTGTTTTTT	CASSLGQGAIGELFF
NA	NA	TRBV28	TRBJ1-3	TGTGCCAGCAGTTTTCATGGGGGGGGCTCTGGAAACACCATATATTTT	CASSFHGGGSGNTIYF
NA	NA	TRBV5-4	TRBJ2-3	TGTGCCAGCAGCTTGGAGGCCGGGACCGAAGGTACGCAGTATTTT	CASSLEAGTEGTQYF
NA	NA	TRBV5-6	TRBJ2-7	TGTGCCAGCAGCTTGGTGGGCGAGCAGTACTTC	CASSLVGEQYF
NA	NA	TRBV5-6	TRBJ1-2	TGTGCCAGCAGCCGTGGACACGGGGACTATGGCTACACCTTC	CASSRGHGDYGYTF
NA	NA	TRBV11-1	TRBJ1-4	TGTGCCAGCAGCTTGTGGGGTTCAGAGGAAAAACTGTTTTTT	CASSLWGSEEKLFF
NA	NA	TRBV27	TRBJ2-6	TGTGCCAGCAGTTTAGGGTCAGGGCGGTCTGGGGCCAACGTCCTGACTTTC	CASSLGSGRSGANVLTF
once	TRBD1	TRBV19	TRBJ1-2	TGTGCCAGTAGTATATCGGGGACAGTCCCTAGCTACACCTTC	CASSISGTVPSYTF
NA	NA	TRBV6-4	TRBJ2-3	TGTGCCAGCAGCTCCGGACCGAGGGATACGCAGTATTTT	CASSSGPRDTQYF
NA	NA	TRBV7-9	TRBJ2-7	TGTGCCAGCAGCTTGGGTGATTACGAGCAGTACTTC	CASSLGDYEQYF
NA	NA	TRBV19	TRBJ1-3	TGTGCCAGTAGTCTAAGTGGAAGGACTGGAAACACCATATATTTT	CASSLSGRTGNTIYF
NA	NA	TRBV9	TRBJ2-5	TGTGCCAGCAGCCCGCGACAGGATATACAAGAGACCCAGTACTTC	CASSPRQDIQETQYF
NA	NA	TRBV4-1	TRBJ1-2	TGCGCCAGCAGCCGGATTGAGGGGGTAAACTATGGCTACACCTTC	CASSRIEGVNYGYTF
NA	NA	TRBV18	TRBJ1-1	TGTGCCAGCTCACCACGGATTCATGAAGCTTTCTTT	CASSPRIHEAFF
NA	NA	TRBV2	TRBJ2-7	TGTGCCAGCAGTGAAGCGGCTGACAGGAACTCCTACGAGCAGTACTTC	CASSEAADRNSYEQYF
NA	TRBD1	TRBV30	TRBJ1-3	TGTGCCTGGAGTGTACGAAGGACAGGGGAAGTCTCTGGAAACACCATATATTTT	CAWSVRRTGEVSGNTIYF
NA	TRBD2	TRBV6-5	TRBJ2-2	TGTGCCAGCAGGGGAGGGACGGACTTCGGGGAGCTGTTTTTT	CASRGGTDFGELFF
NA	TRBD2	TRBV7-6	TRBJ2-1	TGTGCCAGCAGCTCGGACGGGACTAGCGTGAGTGAGCAGTTCTTC	CASSSDGTSVSEQFF
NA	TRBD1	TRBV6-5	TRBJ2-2	TGTGCCAGCAGTCAGAACAGGGGGACCGGGGAGCTGTTTTTT	CASSQNRGTGELFF
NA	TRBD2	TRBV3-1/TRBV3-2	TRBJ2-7	TGTGCCAGCAGCCAAGTGAGCGGGGGATTGGAGCAGTACTTC	CASSQVSGGLEQYF
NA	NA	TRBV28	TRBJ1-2	TGTGCCAGCAGTTTCAGGTCCTATGGCTACACCTTC	CASSFRSYGYTF
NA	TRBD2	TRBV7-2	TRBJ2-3	TGTGCCAGCAGCCCCGTGGGACTAGCGGGTTCCTCTACGCAGTATTTT	CASSPVGLAGSSTQYF
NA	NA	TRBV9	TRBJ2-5	TGTGCCAGCAGCGTAGAAGGGAGGGAGACCCAGTACTTC	CASSVEGRETQYF
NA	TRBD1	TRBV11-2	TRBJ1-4	TGTGCCAGCAGCTTTGGGAGGGGGCGAGGTGAAAAACTGTTTTTT	CASSFGRGRGEKLFF
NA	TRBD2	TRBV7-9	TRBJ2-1	TGTGCCAGCAGCTTAGGTGGCGGGAGGGGGGTCGGTGAGCAGTTCTTC	CASSLGGGRGVGEQFF
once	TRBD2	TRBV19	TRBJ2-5	TGTGCCAGTAGTATCCGGCTAGCGGGGCAAGAGACCCAGTACTTC	CASSIRLAGQETQYF
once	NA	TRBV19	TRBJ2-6	TGTGCCAGTAGTATTATGGAGACAAATCCACAAAGTCGGGCCAACGTCCTGACTTTC	CASSIMETNPQSRANVLTF
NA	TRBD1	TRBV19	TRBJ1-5	TGTGCCAGTGCCAGGGGGGCTAGCAATCAGCCCCAGCATTTT	CASARGASNQPQHF
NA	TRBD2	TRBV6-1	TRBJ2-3	TGTGCCAGCAGTGAAGAGGTAGCGGGAGTTGGTACAGATACGCAGTATTTT	CASSEEVAGVGTDTQYF
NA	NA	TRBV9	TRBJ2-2	TGTGCCAGCAGCGCCCTGACCGGGGAGCTGTTTTTT	CASSALTGELFF
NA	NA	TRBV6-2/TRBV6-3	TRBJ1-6	TGTGCCAGCAGTTACTCCCAGCACGCTTCACCCCTCCACTTT	CASSYSQHASPLHF
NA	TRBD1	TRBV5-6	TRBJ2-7	TGTGCCAGCAGCTTTTGGACAGGGAACGAGCAGTACTTC	CASSFWTGNEQYF
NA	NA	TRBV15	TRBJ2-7	TGTGCCACCAGCAGGGAAGTTAGTTACGAGCAGTACTTC	CATSREVSYEQYF
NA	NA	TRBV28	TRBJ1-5	TGTGCCAGCAGTGAGTATAGCAATCAGCCCCAGCATTTT	CASSEYSNQPQHF
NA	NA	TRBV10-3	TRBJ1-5	TGTGCCATCAGTGACAGGGAGAATCAGCCCCAGCATTTT	CAISDRENQPQHF
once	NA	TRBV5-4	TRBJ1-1	TGTGCCAGCAGCTTGGCCGGGGGGGTCACTGAAGCTTTCTTT	CASSLAGGVTEAFF